This T cell receptor (beta chain) comes out of a study of blood T cell repertoires in COVID-19. Study-wide background: PBMCs, B-cell-depleted T cells, or T cells were the source of the cDNA or gDNA that made up the material.

The method was immunoSEQ multiplex PCR; TCRdb's version includes in-frame clones alone and lacks a portion of them. The table includes fewer than 200,000 clones, 84% detected once. Participants were aged about 18 to 89 years from about 25 US areas. Participants were placed into cohorts based on the clinical history they reported. Recovery among Cohort 3 donors was established by two negative PCRs, clearance, or symptom resolution. V trimming: 4 bases; J trimming: 3 bases; junction bases outside the gene matches: 11. The CDR3 extends over 16 amino acids. CDR1 and CDR2 from the germline V gene are SGHDT and YYEEEE.

Sequenced input: PBMCs or T cells enriched from blood (not recorded which). J is TRBJ2-7 and V is TRBV5-6; the match to TRBD1 covers 9 bases. This TCR came from a man between 50 and 59 years old who had recovered from COVID-19. The CDR3 spells CASSLRPGTGNYEQYF. The CDR3 coding sequence is TGTGCCAGCAGCCTCCGTCCCGGGACAGGGAACTACGAGCAGTACTTC.